In its sample, the clone carrying this T cell receptor beta chain was seen many times. The source material, RNA transcripts, was used to amplify TCR beta CDR3 regions. The HTBI primer set drove a first-round RT-PCR of the TCR CDR3. TCRdb called the multiplex PCR reads again in MiXCR, with one record for every CDR3 protein. The table lists a few hundred thousand distinct CDR3 sequences, less than 20% of them singletons. The sample comes from a study of T cells in Graves' hyperthyroidism and ophthalmopathy. Germline CDR1 and CDR2: SGHKS and YYEKEE (reference sequence). With 2 bases clipped from V and 6 bases from J, the junction kept 2 bases outside the gene matches. The CDR3 contains 14 residues.

The source is a woman between 25 and 40 years old with Graves' hyperthyroidism. Specimen: blood. V gene TRBV5-5 combines with J gene TRBJ2-3; 11 bases align to TRBD2. CDR3 in DNA: TGTGCCAGCAGCTTACTAGCGGGAGTTGATACGCAGTATTTT. Amino acid sequence: CASSLLAGVDTQYF.